The source of this T cell receptor beta chain is a study of regulatory T cells in long-lasting Graves disease. For the study at large: Graves' patients, newly diagnosed, had taken antithyroid drugs under 3 months. Notes on the study in general: Limited sample numbers may have lowered accuracy. Comparison showed that persistent patients shared more public clonotypes (fewer than 3,000) than new patients (approximately 930).

Regarding this clonotype: Its target is unknown.

Time point specified: newly diagnosed GD, antithyroid drugs for less than 3 months. TCR sequences were obtained from RNA taken from PBMCs. The ends were cut back, 7 bases at V and 5 bases at J, with 15 bases in the middle. Germline CDR1 is LNHDA and CDR2 is SQIVND (reference sequence). This CDR3 contains 13 residues. TCR beta libraries were built with iRepertoire HTBI primers and Arm-PCR of CDR3 regions. TCRdb re-called the multiplex PCR reads through MiXCR, storing one row per CDR3 protein. The sample includes about 360,000 distinct CDR3 sequences, 15% to 20% of them seen just once. The data also belong to a second study, concerning T cells in Graves' hyperthyroidism and ophthalmopathy. From that second work: Most clonotypes that expanded in the thyroid above 0.001 also showed up in blood.

The chain recombines TRBV19 with TRBJ2-7; D is perhaps TRBD2 (6 bases). Sequencing was performed on peripheral blood mononuclear cells (PBMCs), taken at new diagnosis, from a patient treated with antithyroid drugs. The TCR comes from a woman under 30 with Graves disease. CDR3 loop: CASTREIGNEQYF. CDR3 nucleotide sequence: TGTGCCAGTACTCGGGAGATTGGTAACGAGCAGTACTTC.